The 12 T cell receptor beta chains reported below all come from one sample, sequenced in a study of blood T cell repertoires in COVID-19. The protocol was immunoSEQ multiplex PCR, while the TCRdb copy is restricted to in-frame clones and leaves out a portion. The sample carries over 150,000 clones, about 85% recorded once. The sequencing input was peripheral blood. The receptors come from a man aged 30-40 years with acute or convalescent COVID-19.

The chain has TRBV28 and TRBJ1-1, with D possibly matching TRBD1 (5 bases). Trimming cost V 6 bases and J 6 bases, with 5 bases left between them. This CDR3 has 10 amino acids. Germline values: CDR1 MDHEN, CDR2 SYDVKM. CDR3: CASRGPEAFF. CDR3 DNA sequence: TGTGCCAGCAGGGGGCCTGAAGCTTTCTTT.

The CDR3 loop reads CASSVRGTVVFSGANVLTF. As DNA, the CDR3 is TGCGCCAGCAGCGTACGCGGGACAGTGGTCTTCTCTGGGGCCAACGTCCTGACTTTC. The chain has TRBV5-1 and TRBJ2-6; D is possibly TRBD1 (7 bases). Germline CDR1 is SGHRS and CDR2 is YFSETQ. Trimming stripped 4 bases from V and 0 bases from J, with 20 bases between. CDR3 size: 19 residues.

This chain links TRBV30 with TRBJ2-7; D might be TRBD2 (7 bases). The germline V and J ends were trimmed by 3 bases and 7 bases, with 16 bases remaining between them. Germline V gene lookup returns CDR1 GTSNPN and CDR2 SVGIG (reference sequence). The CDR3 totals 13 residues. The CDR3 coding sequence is TGTGCCTGGAGGAGATACGGGGGGCCTGAGCAGTACTTC. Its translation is CAWRRYGGPEQYF.

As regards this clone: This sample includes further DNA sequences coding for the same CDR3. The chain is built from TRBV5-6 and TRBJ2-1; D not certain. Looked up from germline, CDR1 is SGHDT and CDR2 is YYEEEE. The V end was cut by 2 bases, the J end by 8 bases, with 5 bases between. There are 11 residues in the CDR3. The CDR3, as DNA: TGTGCCAGCAGCTTTGGAGATGAGCAGTTCTTC. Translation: CASSFGDEQFF. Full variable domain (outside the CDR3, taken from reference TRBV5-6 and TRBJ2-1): DAGVTQSPTHLIKTRGQQVTLRCSPKSGHDTVSWYQQALGQGPQFIFQYYEEEERQRGNFPDRFSGHQFPNYSSELNVNALLLGDSALYLCASSFGDEQFFGPGTRLTVL.

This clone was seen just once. CDR3 in DNA: TGTGCCAGTAGTATAGCTGCCCGATTGGCCAATCAGCCCCAGCATTTT. It translates to CASSIAARLANQPQHF. This chain uses TRBV19 with TRBJ1-5, with D unresolved. This CDR3 comprises 16 residues. Germline loops: CDR1 LNHDA, CDR2 SQIVND (reference sequence). V lost 1 base and J 3 bases, leaving 13 bases between the germline ends. Variable domain in full (rest from reference TRBV19 and TRBJ1-5): DGGITQSPKYLFRKEGQNVTLSCEQNLNHDAMYWYRQDPGQGLRLIYYSQIVNDFQKGDIAEGYSVSREKKESFPLTVTSAQKNPTAFYLCASSIAARLANQPQHFGDGTRLSIL.

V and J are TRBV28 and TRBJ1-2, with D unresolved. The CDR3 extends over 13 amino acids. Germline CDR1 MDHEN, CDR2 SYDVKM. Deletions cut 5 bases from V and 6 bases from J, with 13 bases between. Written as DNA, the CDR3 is TGTGCCAGCAGTCATGACCTGAGGGATGGCTACACCTTC. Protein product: CASSHDLRDGYTF.

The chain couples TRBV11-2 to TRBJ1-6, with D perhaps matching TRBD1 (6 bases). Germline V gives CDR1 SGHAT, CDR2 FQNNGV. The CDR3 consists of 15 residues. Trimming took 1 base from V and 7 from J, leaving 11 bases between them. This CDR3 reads CASSLALQGNSPLHF. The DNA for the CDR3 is TGTGCCAGCAGCTTAGCCCTGCAGGGGAATTCACCCCTCCACTTT.

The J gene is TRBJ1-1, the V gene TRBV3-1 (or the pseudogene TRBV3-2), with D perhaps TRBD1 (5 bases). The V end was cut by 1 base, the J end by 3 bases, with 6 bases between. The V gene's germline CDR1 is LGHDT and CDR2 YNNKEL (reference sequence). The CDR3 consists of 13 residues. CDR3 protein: CASSQVQDTEAFF. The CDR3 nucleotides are TGTGCCAGCAGCCAAGTACAGGACACTGAAGCTTTCTTT.

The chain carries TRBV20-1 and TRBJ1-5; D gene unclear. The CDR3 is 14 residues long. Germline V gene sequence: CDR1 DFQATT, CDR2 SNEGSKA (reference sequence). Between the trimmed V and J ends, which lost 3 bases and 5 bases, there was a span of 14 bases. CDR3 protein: CSASIRSPHQPQHF. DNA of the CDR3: TGCAGTGCTAGTATTAGATCGCCGCATCAGCCCCAGCATTTT.

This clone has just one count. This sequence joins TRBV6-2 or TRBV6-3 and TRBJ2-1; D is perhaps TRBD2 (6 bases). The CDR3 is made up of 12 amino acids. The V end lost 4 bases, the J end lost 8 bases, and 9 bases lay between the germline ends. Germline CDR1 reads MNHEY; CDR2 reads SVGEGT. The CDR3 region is CASSFRDYEQFF. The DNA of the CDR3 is TGTGCCAGCAGTTTTCGGGACTATGAGCAGTTCTTC.

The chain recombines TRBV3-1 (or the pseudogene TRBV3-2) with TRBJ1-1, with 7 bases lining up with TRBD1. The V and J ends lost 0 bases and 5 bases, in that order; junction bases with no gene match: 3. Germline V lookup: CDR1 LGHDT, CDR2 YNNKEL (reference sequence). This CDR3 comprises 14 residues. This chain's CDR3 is CASSQEAGGTEAFF. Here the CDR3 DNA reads TGTGCCAGCAGCCAAGAGGCAGGGGGGACTGAAGCTTTCTTT.

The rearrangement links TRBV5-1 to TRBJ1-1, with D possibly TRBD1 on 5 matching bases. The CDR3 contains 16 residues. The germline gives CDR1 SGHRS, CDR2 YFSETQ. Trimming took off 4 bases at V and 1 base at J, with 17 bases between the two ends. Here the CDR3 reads CASSLQVGGPNTEAFF. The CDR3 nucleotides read TGCGCCAGCAGCCTACAGGTAGGAGGGCCGAACACTGAAGCTTTCTTT.